The source of this T cell receptor (beta chain) is a study of T cells in Graves' hyperthyroidism and ophthalmopathy. The germline gives CDR1 DFQATT, CDR2 SNEGSKA (reference sequence). J lost 5 bases, V lost 6 bases, and 10 bases had no gene match. The CDR3 has 14 amino acids. From RNA transcripts, TCR beta CDR3 regions were amplified. The HTBI primer set served for first-round RT-PCR of the TCR CDR3. Each CDR3 protein gets one entry after TCRdb re-called the multiplex PCR reads with MiXCR. The data hold roughly 380,000 distinct CDR3 sequences, with over 11% observed a single time. This clonotype was observed at least ten times.

The sample comprised blood. This sequence originates from a woman aged 55-70 years with Graves' hyperthyroidism. The chain is built from TRBV20-1 and TRBJ1-1; 9 positions match TRBD1. In nucleotides, the CDR3 is TGCAGTGCCAGGACAGGGGTTGGGAGGACTGAAGCTTTCTTT. Translation gives CSARTGVGRTEAFF.